The following is a T cell receptor (beta chain) sequence with its context. Its cognate antigen is unknown. Sequencing used immunoSEQ multiplex PCR; TCRdb keeps in-frame clones, though not all of them. The sample lists fewer than 65,000 clones; approximately 87% were seen once. This CDR3 is 14 amino acids long. Germline-derived CDR1 and CDR2 are SGHNT and YENEEA. The V gene lost 8 bases and the J gene lost 0 bases, with 8 bases spanning the gap. The data originate from a study of T cell clones after liver transplantation. Study in general: A pre-transplant mixed lymphocyte reaction with TCRbeta sequencing defined graft-donor-reactive clones followed in post-transplant blood. At least one year of complete immunosuppression withdrawal without enzymes over twice normal defined tolerance.

Study outcomes and limitations: Low donor cell numbers restricted donor-reactive repertoire measurement in a couple of subjects.

V is TRBV11-3 and J is TRBJ2-6; TRBD2 might be the D (6 bases). Sequencing used CD8+ T cells from blood, obtained 12 months after liver transplant. The sequence was obtained from a human patient who received a liver transplant. Some T cells may have come from the graft donor. The CDR3 region has the DNA TGTGCCAGCTCCGGGGGCTCTGGGGCCAACGTCCTGACTTTC. Translating it yields CASSGGSGANVLTF.